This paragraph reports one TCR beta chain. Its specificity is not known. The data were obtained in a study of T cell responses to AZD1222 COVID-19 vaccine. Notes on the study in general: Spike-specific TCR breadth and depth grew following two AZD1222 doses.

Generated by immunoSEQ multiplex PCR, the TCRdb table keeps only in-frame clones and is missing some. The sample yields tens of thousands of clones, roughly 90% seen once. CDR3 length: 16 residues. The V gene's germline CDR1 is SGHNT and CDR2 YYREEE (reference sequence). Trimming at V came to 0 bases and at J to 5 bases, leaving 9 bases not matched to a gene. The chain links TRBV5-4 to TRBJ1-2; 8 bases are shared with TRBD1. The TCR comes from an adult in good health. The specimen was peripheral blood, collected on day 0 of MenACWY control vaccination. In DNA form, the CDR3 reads TGTGCCAGCAGCTTGGACCCAGGGGGCACCAATTATGGCTACACCTTC. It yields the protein CASSLDPGGTNYGYTF.